What follows are 17 T cell receptor beta chains derived from one specimen sequenced in a study of blood T cells in healthy people across ages. Primers used in a second PCR of about 6 to 11 cycles were a sample-barcoded 5' primer and a J-beta primer mix. Via MiXCR, TCRdb re-called the 5' RACE reads, giving one row per CDR3 protein. The table includes 1.8 million or so distinct CDR3 sequences, 35% to 50% detected once. Sequencing input: blood. The origin of the receptors is a human donor in good health.

V and J are TRBV20-1 and TRBJ2-1, with 9 bases fitting TRBD2. Germline assignment: CDR1 DFQATT and CDR2 SNEGSKA (reference sequence). V was pared by 6 bases and J by 15 bases, with 21 bases of the junction left unmatched. The CDR3 sequence is 15 residues long. The CDR3 sequence is CSAIGRGGAIGIRFF. CDR3 coding DNA: TGCAGTGCCATTGGGCGGGGGGGGGCGATCGGAATCCGGTTCTTC.

The rearrangement links TRBV24-1 to TRBJ2-1, with TRBD2 matching over 12 bases. With 3 bases clipped from V and 7 bases from J, the junction kept 9 bases outside the gene matches. The CDR3 extends over 17 amino acids. CDR1 and CDR2 (germline): KGHDR, SFDVKD. The chain's CDR3 is CATSDAGTSGPTNEQFF. In DNA form, the CDR3 reads TGTGCCACCAGTGATGCCGGGACTAGCGGGCCAACTAATGAGCAGTTCTTC.

There are a few counts of this clonotype. The chain combines TRBV25-1 with TRBJ2-1; maybe TRBD1 (5 bases). Per germline, CDR1 MGHDK and CDR2 SYGVNS. Trimming left V 1 base short and J 10 bases short, with 14 bases between. The CDR3 totals 14 residues. The CDR3 sequence is CASSELKGREEQFF. In DNA, the CDR3 is TGTGCCAGCAGTGAATTGAAGGGGCGTGAGGAGCAGTTCTTC.

The sample holds a few counts of this clonotype. A read error may produce the germline difference seen at one junction end. The chain carries TRBV7-9 and TRBJ1-6; D uncertain. The V gene's germline CDR1 is SEHNR and CDR2 FQNEAQ (reference sequence). This CDR3 spans 12 amino acids. The CDR3 protein is CATSSGNSPLHF. The CDR3 DNA reads as TGTGCCACCAGCAGTGGTAATTCACCCCTCCACTTT.

The chain carries TRBV11-2 and TRBJ2-3; 7 bases line up with TRBD1. CDR1 is SGHAT, CDR2 FQNNGV, per germline. The CDR3 runs to 17 residues. V trimming: 2 bases; J trimming: 2 bases; junction bases outside the gene matches: 10. The CDR3: CASSLIAAGGNTDTQYF. DNA of the CDR3: TGTGCCAGCAGCTTAATCGCGGCAGGGGGAAACACAGATACGCAGTATTTT.

This clonotype was picked up a small number of times. The junction differs from germline at one of its ends, possibly a read error. The DNA of the CDR3 is TGTGCCAGCAGCTTAGGGTGGAAAAACAGCCCCCCAACTAATGAAAAACGGTTTTTT. This gives the protein CASSLGWKNSPPTNEKRFF. The rearrangement links TRBV7-6 to TRBJ1-4; no reliable D call. This CDR3 is built from 19 residues. Per germline, CDR1 SGHVS and CDR2 FNYEAQ.

The rearrangement links TRBV4-1 to TRBJ1-5; D ambiguous. V gave up 0 bases and J gave up 3 bases, with 6 bases separating them. This CDR3 spans 14 amino acids. CDR1 MGHRA and CDR2 YSYEKL come from the germline V gene. Written as DNA, the CDR3 is TGCGCCAGCAGCCAAGAACAGTACAATCAGCCCCAGCATTTT. This codes for CASSQEQYNQPQHF.

Only a few counts were recorded for this clonotype. This chain uses TRBV6-5 with TRBJ2-3, with D unresolved. The CDR3 loop spans 14 amino acids. Germline values: CDR1 MNHEY, CDR2 SVGAGI. The V end lost 6 bases, the J end lost 2 bases, and 12 bases lay between the germline ends. DNA for the CDR3: TGTGCCAGCAGAATCTCACTTAACACAGATACGCAGTATTTT. Residues: CASRISLNTDTQYF.

This rearrangement joins TRBV4-1 to TRBJ2-7; 11 bases are shared with TRBD1. This CDR3 is 16 amino acids long. Per germline, CDR1 MGHRA and CDR2 YSYEKL. The V and J ends lost 1 base and 5 bases, in that order; junction bases with no gene match: 7. CDR3 amino acids: CASSQGPGQGVHEQYF. The DNA of the CDR3 is TGCGCCAGCAGCCAAGGCCCGGGACAGGGGGTCCACGAGCAGTACTTC.

In its sample, this clonotype was seen a few times. The genes are TRBV5-1 and TRBJ1-4; TRBD1 agrees at 8 bases. Germline CDR1 SGHRS, CDR2 YFSETQ. The CDR3 is made up of 15 amino acids. V lost 3 bases to trimming and J lost 5 bases; unmatched junction nucleotides: 6. For the CDR3, the DNA is TGCGCCAGCAGCTACGGGGACAGGTCGAATGAAAAACTGTTTTTT. Its translation is CASSYGDRSNEKLFF.

This clonotype was counted only a few times. V is TRBV20-1 and J is TRBJ2-3, with TRBD2 identical over 11 bases. Germline V gene lookup returns CDR1 DFQATT and CDR2 SNEGSKA (reference sequence). The CDR3 extends over 17 amino acids. The junction had 10 bases not matched to a gene; V was cut back by 2 bases and J by 3 bases. The CDR3 spells CSARPPRLAGLTDTQYF. The DNA of the CDR3 is TGCAGTGCTAGACCCCCCAGACTAGCGGGATTGACAGATACGCAGTATTTT.

This clonotype was recorded a few times. V is TRBV6-9 and J is TRBJ2-3, with D tentatively TRBD1 (6 bases). Germline CDR1 MNHGY, CDR2 SVAAGI. The V end was cut by 4 bases, the J end by 6 bases, with 17 bases between. This CDR3 comprises 15 residues. The CDR3 nucleotides read TGTGCCAGCAGTTGGGCACAGGGTCGGTTGGATACGCAGTATTTT. Translation gives CASSWAQGRLDTQYF.

This clonotype was seen a handful of times. The chain uses TRBV5-1 and TRBJ1-5; possible D gene TRBD1, 5 bases. This CDR3 spans 15 amino acids. The V and J ends lost 1 base and 3 bases respectively, with 11 bases between them. CDR1 and CDR2 (germline): SGHRS, YFSETQ. CDR3 nucleotides: TGCGCCAGCAGCTTGTTTCCAGGGCACAATCAGCCCCAGCATTTT. Protein sequence: CASSLFPGHNQPQHF.

The chain has TRBV4-2 and TRBJ1-6; no reliable D call. V lost 0 bases and J 10 bases, leaving 10 bases between the germline ends. This CDR3 is built from 14 residues. Germline loops: CDR1 LGHNA, CDR2 YNFKEQ. The CDR3 nucleotides read TGTGCCAGCAGCCAAGATCCAAGGGAATCACCCCTCCACTTT. It specifies CASSQDPRESPLHF.

The table lists this clonotype with a few counts. The genes are TRBV20-1 and TRBJ1-2; TRBD1 matches at 8 bases. Germline V gene lookup returns CDR1 DFQATT and CDR2 SNEGSKA (reference sequence). This CDR3 comprises 14 residues. With 2 bases clipped from V and 3 bases from J, the junction kept 5 bases outside the gene matches. In nucleotides, the CDR3 is TGCAGTGCTAGATTTTCAGGGGGCGACTATGGCTACACCTTC. This sequence encodes CSARFSGGDYGYTF.

This clonotype was recorded a few times. This CDR3 reads CATTGTGPHLNTEAFF. The DNA of the CDR3 is TGTGCCACCACAGGGACAGGGCCTCATTTGAACACTGAAGCTTTCTTT. The chain uses TRBV24-1 and TRBJ1-1, with 9 bases fitting TRBD1. Germline V gene data show CDR1 as KGHDR and CDR2 as SFDVKD. CDR3 length: 16 residues. V lost 8 bases, J lost 0 bases, and 9 bases stayed unmatched.

V and J are TRBV6-6 and TRBJ1-1; D is possibly TRBD1 (5 bases). V gave up 2 bases and J gave up 2 bases, with 12 bases separating them. Germline V CDR1 and CDR2: MNHNY, SVGAGI (reference sequence). The CDR3 extends over 15 amino acids. The CDR3 loop reads CASSYAEGTNTEAFF. DNA of the CDR3: TGTGCCAGCAGTTACGCGGAGGGGACTAACACTGAAGCTTTCTTT.